The 17 T cell receptor beta chains listed next were all sequenced from one sample in a study of shared clonotypes between healthy human individuals. The protocol was immunoSEQ multiplex PCR, while the TCRdb copy is restricted to in-frame clones and leaves out a portion. The table includes more than 150,000 clones, 66% detected once. Sequenced sample: memory CD4+ T cells sorted from blood. Subset described: CD45RA-negative fraction. The receptors were sampled from a man aged 25 to 40 in good health.

The rearrangement uses TRBV5-5 and TRBJ2-7; 8 positions agree with TRBD1. This CDR3 region has 13 residues. Germline values: CDR1 SGHKS, CDR2 YYEKEE (reference sequence). Losses at the gene ends were 5 bases for V and 3 bases for J; bases not matched to a gene: 4. CDR3 nucleotides: TGTGCCAGCAGACCCGGACAGGGCTACGAGCAGTACTTC. Amino acid sequence: CASRPGQGYEQYF.

The CDR3 spells CASRRTRSSGELFF. The CDR3 DNA follows: TGTGCCAGCCGCCGGACTAGATCGAGTGGGGAGCTGTTTTTT. The chain uses TRBV7-8 and TRBJ2-2; 7 bases are shared with TRBD2. The germline V gene has CDR1 SGHVS and CDR2 FQNEAQ. The CDR3 length is 14 residues. After removal of 8 bases from V and 8 bases from J, the junction contained 11 bases not matched to a gene.

The rearrangement uses TRBV5-4 and TRBJ1-4; 8 nucleotides agree with TRBD1. The germline V gene encodes CDR1 SGHNT and CDR2 YYREEE (reference sequence). This CDR3 contains 15 residues. V was pared by 4 bases and J by 7 bases, with 9 bases of the junction left unmatched. CDR3 in amino acids: CASSLDRGLAEKLFF. The CDR3 DNA follows: TGTGCCAGCAGCCTAGACAGGGGTCTGGCTGAAAAACTGTTTTTT. The complete variable domain, with remaining parts taken from reference TRBV5-4 and TRBJ1-4, reads ETGVTQSPTHLIKTRGQQVTLRCSSQSGHNTVSWYQQALGQGPQFIFQYYREEENGRGNFPPRFSGLQFPNYSSELNVNALELDDSALYLCASSLDRGLAEKLFFGSGTQLSVL.

The J gene is TRBJ1-3, the V gene TRBV10-3; D might be TRBD1 (6 bases). Germline V gene sequence: CDR1 ENHRY, CDR2 SYGVKD. The CDR3 covers 15 residues. V was pared by 3 bases and J by 2 bases, with 11 bases between. Here the CDR3 reads CAISDRGGAGNTIYF. CDR3 DNA sequence: TGTGCCATCAGTGACAGGGGAGGGGCTGGAAACACCATATATTTT.

This chain links TRBV5-1 with TRBJ2-7; 12 bases are a match to TRBD2. This CDR3 has 14 residues. Germline CDR1 is SGHRS and CDR2 is YFSETQ. V dropped 5 bases and J dropped 3; count of bases not matched to a gene: 3. The CDR3 DNA sequence: TGCGCCAGCAGAATGACTAGCGGGAGCTACGAGCAGTACTTC. Its translation: CASRMTSGSYEQYF.

The J gene is TRBJ2-5, the V gene TRBV5-1, with 9 bases that match TRBD2. This CDR3 is 16 amino acids long. Germline V gene data show CDR1 as SGHRS and CDR2 as YFSETQ. The V and J ends lost 1 base and 0 bases, in that order; junction bases with no gene match: 4. CDR3 in amino acids: CASSLSASGNQETQYF. The DNA for the CDR3 is TGCGCCAGCAGCTTGAGTGCTAGCGGGAACCAAGAGACCCAGTACTTC. The whole variable domain, filled in from reference TRBV5-1 and TRBJ2-5, reads KAGVTQTPRYLIKTRGQQVTLSCSPISGHRSVSWYQQTPGQGLQFLFEYFSETQRNKGNFPGRFSGRQFSNSRSEMNVSTLELGDSALYLCASSLSASGNQETQYFGPGTRLLVL.

This chain connects TRBV27 to TRBJ2-1; D remains ambiguous. The CDR3 totals 11 residues. The germline CDR1 and CDR2 sequences are MNHEY and SMNVEV (reference sequence). V was shortened by 5 bases and J by 4 bases, with 3 bases between the two germline ends. CDR3 DNA: TGTGCCAGCAGTACTTACAATGAGCAGTTCTTC. Its translation: CASSTYNEQFF.

V gene TRBV28 combines with J gene TRBJ2-7, with 8 bases aligning to TRBD2. The CDR3 spans 15 residues. The germline CDR1 and CDR2 sequences are MDHEN and SYDVKM. V dropped 1 base and J dropped 7; count of bases not matched to a gene: 9. The CDR3 region is CASSLSIPGGREQYF. CDR3 nucleotide sequence: TGTGCCAGCAGTTTATCGATCCCGGGGGGGAGGGAGCAGTACTTC.

This rearrangement joins TRBV19 to TRBJ1-2, with D possibly TRBD1 on 6 matching bases. The V end lost 2 bases, the J end lost 5 bases, and 6 bases lay between the germline ends. The CDR3 is 12 amino acids. The germline V gene encodes CDR1 LNHDA and CDR2 SQIVND (reference sequence). The CDR3 loop reads CASSIQGYGYTF. For the CDR3, the DNA is TGTGCCAGTAGTATACAGGGGTATGGCTACACCTTC.

The chain joins TRBV5-1 to TRBJ2-1; 12 bases match TRBD2. Germline V gene lookup returns CDR1 SGHRS and CDR2 YFSETQ. The CDR3 is made up of 17 amino acids. J lost 3 bases, V lost 4 bases, and 8 bases had no gene match. The CDR3 sequence: CASSGLTSGSIYNEQFF. The DNA of the CDR3 is TGCGCCAGCAGCGGGTTGACTAGCGGGAGTATCTACAATGAGCAGTTCTTC.

The chain carries TRBV28 and TRBJ2-1, with 7 positions matching TRBD2. V was pared by 6 bases and J by 3 bases, with 14 bases of the junction left unmatched. The CDR3 runs to 17 residues. Looked up from germline, CDR1 is MDHEN and CDR2 is SYDVKM. Here the CDR3 reads CASRVGGRADFYNEQFF. The CDR3 region has the DNA TGTGCCAGCAGGGTAGGTGGGAGGGCCGATTTCTACAATGAGCAGTTCTTC.

The V call is TRBV19, the J call TRBJ1-2, with D possibly matching TRBD1 (6 bases). This CDR3 has 13 amino acids. Per germline, CDR1 LNHDA and CDR2 SQIVND (reference sequence). Trimming pared 9 bases from V and 0 bases from J, leaving 11 bases between. The CDR3 sequence: CASHRGTNYGYTF. The CDR3, as DNA: TGTGCCAGCCATAGGGGGACTAACTATGGCTACACCTTC. Filled out from reference TRBV19 and TRBJ1-2, the complete variable domain reads DGGITQSPKYLFRKEGQNVTLSCEQNLNHDAMYWYRQDPGQGLRLIYYSQIVNDFQKGDIAEGYSVSREKKESFPLTVTSAQKNPTAFYLCASHRGTNYGYTFGSGTRLTVV.

J is TRBJ1-3 and V is TRBV9; TRBD1 aligns across 8 bases. V lost 1 base, J lost 0 bases, and 3 bases stayed unmatched. The CDR3 loop spans 16 amino acids. The germline V gene encodes CDR1 SGDLS and CDR2 YYNGEE. The CDR3: CASSVLGTGSGNTIYF. Here the CDR3 DNA reads TGTGCCAGCAGCGTATTGGGGACAGGCTCTGGAAACACCATATATTTT.

This chain connects TRBV5-1 to TRBJ2-7, with 12 bases fitting TRBD2. The V gene's germline CDR1 is SGHRS and CDR2 YFSETQ. The CDR3 has 15 amino acids. The trim removed 4 bases at V and 3 bases at J, leaving 5 bases unmatched. The CDR3 here is CASSQGLAGLYEQYF. CDR3 in DNA: TGCGCCAGCAGCCAAGGACTAGCGGGGCTCTACGAGCAGTACTTC.

On this clone itself: This clone may be a read error of a much larger clone one base away. The rearrangement links TRBV5-1 to TRBJ2-6; TRBD2 is a possible D gene (6 bases). Germline loops: CDR1 SGHRS, CDR2 YFSETQ. V was trimmed by 2 bases and J by 3 bases, leaving 6 bases between them. The CDR3 is 14 residues long. In DNA form, the CDR3 reads TGCGCCAGCAGCTTAGCGGGTGGGGCCAACGTCCTGACTTTC. It codes for CASSLAGGANVLTF.

CDR3 loop: CASNFGRKGGDTQYF. For the CDR3, the DNA is TGTGCCAGCAACTTCGGACGGAAAGGGGGAGATACGCAGTATTTT. The genes are TRBV5-4 and TRBJ2-3; tentative D call: TRBD1 (6 bases). Germline V CDR1 and CDR2: SGHNT, YYREEE (reference sequence). Between the trimmed V and J ends, which lost 6 bases and 5 bases, there was a span of 19 bases. This CDR3 has 15 residues.

V is TRBV7-8 and J is TRBJ1-2; TRBD1 matches 9 bases. V lost 5 bases and J lost 1; bases outside the gene matches: 11. Germline CDR1 is SGHVS and CDR2 is FQNEAQ. The CDR3 spans 17 residues. CDR3 bases: TGTGCCAGCAGCAAAGGACCGGGACAGGGCTTTAACTATGGCTACACCTTC. As protein: CASSKGPGQGFNYGYTF.